These T cell receptor beta chains were read from a single sample in a study of shared clonotypes between healthy human individuals. TCRdb keeps only in-frame clones here, not all; method: immunoSEQ multiplex PCR. The sample has more than 2 million clones; 85% to 95% are singletons. The sample was naive CD8+ T cells from PBMCs. The origin of the receptors is a man aged 18 to 29 in good health. Some clones in this sample may be carry-over from other donors' samples. The conserved cysteine and the conserved F or W are not part of the CDR3 here. Fields, in order: CDR3 protein, J gene, V gene.

CDR3 protein: ASSPPRGYGYT; J gene: TRBJ1-2; V gene: TRBV6-1
CDR3 protein: ASSPGRGQGREQY; J gene: TRBJ2-7; V gene: TRBV7-6
CDR3 protein: SLEDGQTNEQF; J gene: TRBJ2-1; V gene: TRBV29-1
CDR3 protein: ASSLGLGQGAIYEQY; J gene: TRBJ2-7; V gene: TRBV7-8
CDR3 protein: AIRSRARDTEAF; J gene: TRBJ1-1; V gene: TRBV10-3
CDR3 protein: ASSPVSYGLMNTEAF; J gene: TRBJ1-1; V gene: TRBV28
CDR3 protein: ASSLPGGYEAF; J gene: TRBJ1-1; V gene: TRBV27
CDR3 protein: ASQKVAGINTEAF; J gene: TRBJ1-1; V gene: TRBV10-2
CDR3 protein: ASSEGPAGGYEQY; J gene: TRBJ2-7; V gene: TRBV9
CDR3 protein: ASSPSVGESDIEQY; J gene: TRBJ2-7; V gene: TRBV27
CDR3 protein: ASSQDRASGSYNEQF; J gene: TRBJ2-1; V gene: TRBV4-1
CDR3 protein: ASSSLRKAIPGELF; J gene: TRBJ2-2; V gene: TRBV7-8
CDR3 protein: ASSLVDSLWGADTQY; J gene: TRBJ2-3; V gene: TRBV7-9
CDR3 protein: ASSLGSWGDEQY; J gene: TRBJ2-7; V gene: TRBV5-6
CDR3 protein: ASSPRGKGELF; J gene: TRBJ2-2; V gene: TRBV6-1
CDR3 protein: ASSRTGPSSGNTIY; J gene: TRBJ1-3; V gene: TRBV19
CDR3 protein: ASSLKQGTTYEQY; J gene: TRBJ2-7; V gene: TRBV7-2
CDR3 protein: ASSEEGTGFYEQY; J gene: TRBJ2-7; V gene: TRBV2
CDR3 protein: ASSRSNQPQH; J gene: TRBJ1-5; V gene: TRBV19
CDR3 protein: ASSSGRVGHNEQF; J gene: TRBJ2-1; V gene: TRBV9
CDR3 protein: ASRNPADPRGLGPDTQY; J gene: TRBJ2-3; V gene: TRBV2
CDR3 protein: ASSLMASGNNEQF; J gene: TRBJ2-1; V gene: TRBV7-3
CDR3 protein: ASSLEGQRGGNEQF; J gene: TRBJ2-1; V gene: TRBV7-6
CDR3 protein: ASSYSLAGGPRF; J gene: TRBJ2-1; V gene: TRBV6-5
CDR3 protein: ATSRDRGLFDEQY; J gene: TRBJ2-7; V gene: TRBV15
CDR3 protein: SVEDHHLSSYNEQF; J gene: TRBJ2-1; V gene: TRBV29-1
CDR3 protein: ASSSTREAFLNEQF; J gene: TRBJ2-1; V gene: TRBV28
CDR3 protein: ASSIRDYSNTEAF; J gene: TRBJ1-1; V gene: TRBV19
CDR3 protein: ASRTQRDPGQVFYGGYT; J gene: TRBJ1-2; V gene: TRBV27
CDR3 protein: ATSDRGLSYEQY; J gene: TRBJ2-7; V gene: TRBV15
CDR3 protein: ASSHRQMGQGPYEQY; J gene: TRBJ2-7; V gene: TRBV7-2
CDR3 protein: ASSAKGAGELF; J gene: TRBJ2-2; V gene: TRBV7-7